This TCR beta chain comes out of a study of OX40 agonist ivuxolimab in advanced cancers. With respect to the entire study: Ivuxolimab was a fully human IgG2 agonistic monoclonal antibody targeting the costimulatory receptor OX40 (CD134). Intravenous ivuxolimab was administered to patients every 2 weeks at six dose levels: 0.01, 0.1, 0.3, 1.5, 3 and 10 mg/kg. Of the approximately 50 patients in dose escalation, about 19 had hepatocellular carcinoma, some 15 had melanoma, 9 had renal cell carcinoma and 9 had head and neck cancer. A male proportion of 70% to 90% and a mean age of around 60 years, ranging from roughly 23 to 79, were recorded for the dose-escalation cohort. Prior anti-PD-1, anti-PD-L1 or anti-CTLA-4 therapy was permitted, and checkpoint inhibitors had been received by about two fifths of dose-escalation patients. Partial responses occurred in three dose-escalation patients: two with cutaneous melanoma and one with hepatocellular carcinoma. The point of sequencing TCRbeta in the periphery was to test whether ivuxolimab changed TCR sequence diversity and drove clonal T-cell expansion. The paper covers the monotherapy dose-escalation part of the phase I ivuxolimab trial, which included N of about 51 patients.

About this clone itself: Its target antigen remains unknown. Base qualities are not provided; no much larger clone lies one nucleotide away.

The CDR3 contains 15 residues, cysteine and phenylalanine counted. The CDR3 DNA has 45 bases and is translated from base 1. Trimming at the junction amounts to 4 bases on V and 1 base on J, and the germline ends lie 13 bases apart. The germline V gene specifies SNHLY as CDR1 and FYNNEI as CDR2. For sequencing of the TCRbeta CDR3 region, genomic DNA was extracted from the sorted cells. The immunoSEQ Assay was used for sequencing of TCRbeta CDR3 regions. The clones in this table, taken by TCRdb from immuneACCESS, are in-frame only. Not every clone is retained; where verified, under half of the shortfall comes from an unresolved V gene, and the cause of the rest is unknown. This sample comprises around 40,000 clones, about 86% of them detected only once. The ten largest account for roughly an eighth of the sample. The trial excluded patients who had a history of autoimmune disease or who were on systemic immunosuppression. Peripheral blood for TCR sequencing was collected from all dose cohorts at baseline, on cycle 4 day 1, and on cycle 7 day 1. The samples were drawn from a first-in-human, open-label, multicenter phase I dose-escalation trial of ivuxolimab. Adults with locally advanced or metastatic melanoma, renal cell carcinoma, hepatocellular carcinoma or head and neck squamous cell carcinoma were enrolled in the trial. CD4+ and CD8+ T cells were sorted separately from peripheral blood before TCR sequencing.

What the research found in general, with its limitations: At doses of 0.1 to 3.0 mg/kg, clonal expansion of both CD4+ and CD8+ T cells in blood was seen between baseline and week 6. The antigen specificity of the peripheral T cells that underwent clonal expansion was not determined. On average, CD8+ T cells showed more expanded clones than CD4+ T cells after ivuxolimab. Low levels of normalized T-cell clonal expansion were also seen in some patients who did not respond. In the 0.1-3.0 mg/kg groups, partial responders had among the lowest normalized peripheral clonal expansion, particularly in CD8+ T cells.

This specimen was CD4+ or CD8+ T cells sorted from blood, taken in a trial of the OX40 agonist ivuxolimab. The TCR comes from an adult with an advanced solid tumor such as melanoma, head and neck, liver or kidney cancer. In this chain, TRBV2 is recombined with TRBJ1-1; perhaps TRBD1 is the D gene, with 6 bases matching. The nucleotide sequence reads TGTGCCAGCAGTGTTCCCTCGACAGGGAACACTGAAGCTTTCTTT. It translates as CASSVPSTGNTEAFF.